This record covers a single T cell receptor beta chain. Antigen unknown. The data originate from a study of cytomegalovirus exposure and HLA in healthy donors. The study's findings and limits: In a later analysis, most CMV-associated TCR beta chains appeared HLA-restricted.

PCR was performed using 60 Vbeta and 13 Jbeta primers. The data were produced by immunoSEQ multiplex PCR, yet TCRdb's version contains in-frame clones alone and is incomplete. The data contain about 200,000 clones, around 85% of them seen just once; the ten biggest clones take up 1.5% to 2%. Germline V CDR1 and CDR2: MGHDK, SYGVNS. The V end was cut by 4 bases, the J end by 3 bases, with 7 bases between. The CDR3 loop spans 12 amino acids. Sequenced: PBMCs. The rearrangement joins TRBV25-1 to TRBJ2-7; D unclear. The source of this sequence is a man in his fifties in good health and CMV-seronegative. CDR3 amino acids: CASSVSVYEQYF. DNA for the CDR3: TGTGCCAGCAGTGTGTCAGTCTACGAGCAGTACTTC.